These T cell receptor beta chains were read from a single sample in a study of cytotoxic CD8 clonotypes in ibrutinib-treated CLL. Libraries were prepared by immunoSEQ multiplex PCR; TCRdb keeps only in-frame clonotypes and omits some of them. Of around 150,000 clones in the sample, more than 70% were seen once. Source: PBMCs, taken at disease progression, from a patient treated with ibrutinib. The receptor source for this set is a human donor with chronic lymphocytic leukemia. Both conserved end residues are part of each CDR3. Fields, in order: V gene, J gene, D gene, clone size, CDR3 protein, CDR3 DNA. A D gene is named only where the DNA matches it firmly. Only part of the rows carry a size: once, few, many, or a class if the clone is expanded.

>TRBV27|TRBJ2-1|TRBD2|.
CASSRFRTSGSGTYNEQFF
TGTGCCAGCAGTCGATTCCGGACTAGCGGGAGTGGGACCTACAATGAGCAGTTCTTC
>TRBV4-2|TRBJ2-7|TRBD2|.
CASSQTRLWREVYEQYF
TGTGCCAGCAGCCAAACGCGGCTTTGGCGGGAGGTGTACGAGCAGTACTTC
>TRBV29-1|TRBJ2-7|TRBD2|.
CSVPRTSATAHFYEQYF
TGCAGCGTGCCTCGGACTAGCGCGACCGCGCACTTCTACGAGCAGTACTTC
>TRBV2|TRBJ2-5|TRBD2|.
CASSESWWEGRWGTQYF
TGTGCCAGCAGTGAAAGTTGGTGGGAGGGCCGTTGGGGGACCCAGTACTTC
>TRBV7-3|TRBJ2-3|TRBD2|once
CASSLQSGRTDTQYF
TGTGCCAGCAGCTTACAGAGCGGGAGAACAGATACGCAGTATTTT
>TRBV10-2|TRBJ1-2|.|.
CASSDRENYGYTF
TGCGCCAGCAGTGACAGGGAGAACTATGGCTACACCTTC
>TRBV13|TRBJ1-1|.|.
CASSLRDRVTVNTEAFF
TGTGCCAGCAGCTTACGAGACCGTGTCACCGTGAACACTGAAGCTTTCTTT
>TRBV5-4|TRBJ2-3|TRBD2|.
CASSLGLADTDTQYF
TGTGCCAGCAGCTTGGGACTAGCAGACACAGATACGCAGTATTTT
>TRBV7-6|TRBJ2-7|.|.
CASSLYLRKTESYEQYF
TGTGCCAGCAGCTTATACCTCCGGAAGACAGAATCCTACGAGCAGTACTTC
>TRBV27|TRBJ2-3|.|.
CASSPEGGLPDTQYF
TGTGCCAGCAGTCCCGAGGGTGGCCTGCCAGATACGCAGTATTTT
>TRBV4-2|TRBJ2-1|TRBD2|.
CASSQDGSGASGINEQFF
TGTGCCAGCAGCCAAGACGGCAGTGGGGCTAGCGGGATTAATGAGCAGTTCTTC
>TRBV7-2|TRBJ2-5|TRBD1|.
CASSFYGTGPQETQYF
TGTGCCAGCAGCTTCTACGGGACAGGTCCTCAAGAGACCCAGTACTTC
>TRBV28|TRBJ2-1|TRBD2|.
CASTETSGHYNEQFF
TGTGCCAGCACCGAGACTAGCGGGCACTACAATGAGCAGTTCTTC
>TRBV6-1|TRBJ1-2|TRBD1|.
CASRMDRNYGYTF
TGTGCCAGCAGGATGGACAGGAACTATGGCTACACCTTC
>TRBV5-1|TRBJ2-2|.|once
CASSEDSHNTGELFF
TGCGCCAGCAGCGAGGACAGCCACAACACCGGGGAGCTGTTTTTT
>TRBV11-3|TRBJ2-7|TRBD2|.
CASSLPSNPSGKTFNYEQYF
TGTGCCAGCAGCTTACCCTCTAATCCTAGCGGGAAAACATTTAACTACGAGCAGTACTTC
>TRBV18|TRBJ2-4|.|.
CASSPEGGLAKNIQYF
TGTGCCAGCTCACCAGAAGGGGGATTAGCCAAAAACATTCAGTACTTC
>TRBV5-1|TRBJ2-3|.|.
CASSLVSSSSTDTQYF
TGCGCCAGCAGCTTGGTTTCGTCCTCTAGCACAGATACGCAGTATTTT
>TRBV4-1|TRBJ2-1|.|once
CASRILTGTGDNEQFF
TGCGCCAGCAGGATACTAACAGGGACGGGAGACAATGAGCAGTTCTTC
>TRBV14|TRBJ2-3|TRBD2|.
CASSPRLSSGSSTDTQYF
TGTGCCAGCAGCCCACGACTGTCCAGCGGGAGTAGCACAGATACGCAGTATTTT
>TRBV5-4|TRBJ2-3|TRBD2|.
CASSLAGGGTDTQYF
TGTGCCAGCAGTCTAGCGGGAGGAGGCACAGATACGCAGTATTTT
>TRBV19|TRBJ2-3|.|.
CASSIAGSTDTQYF
TGTGCCAGTAGTATTGCGGGTAGCACAGATACGCAGTATTTT
>TRBV30|TRBJ2-7|.|.
CAWRFGGSKSYEQYF
TGTGCCTGGAGGTTCGGGGGATCTAAATCCTACGAGCAGTACTTC
>TRBV9|TRBJ2-7|.|.
CASSVGFRSSEGGFGYEQYF
TGTGCCAGCAGCGTAGGTTTCCGGTCATCCGAGGGAGGTTTTGGCTACGAGCAGTACTTC
>TRBV7-9|TRBJ2-7|.|.
CASSLRQEPPYEQYF
TGTGCCAGCAGCTTAAGACAGGAACCACCCTACGAGCAGTACTTC
>TRBV5-1|TRBJ1-1|.|.
CASSAGPNTEAFF
TGCGCCAGCAGCGCCGGACCGAACACTGAAGCTTTCTTT
>TRBV7-9|TRBJ2-5|TRBD2|.
CASSLRGIETQYF
TGTGCCAGCAGCTTGCGGGGGATAGAGACCCAGTACTTC
>TRBV29-1|TRBJ1-5|TRBD1|.
CSVEERPGQLDQPQHF
TGCAGCGTTGAAGAGAGACCGGGACAGTTAGATCAGCCCCAGCATTTT
>TRBV9|TRBJ2-7|TRBD2|.
CASSPTSGRGEQYF
TGTGCCAGCAGCCCAACTAGCGGGAGAGGCGAGCAGTACTTC
>TRBV7-9|TRBJ2-7|.|.
CASSLSQGQVDEQYF
TGTGCCAGCAGCTTATCCCAGGGCCAGGTGGACGAGCAGTACTTC
>TRBV11-2|TRBJ2-7|.|.
CASSPPRRGPYEQYF
TGTGCCAGCAGCCCCCCGCGGCGGGGGCCTTACGAGCAGTACTTC
>TRBV5-6|TRBJ1-5|.|once
CASSLLGYSLGPQHF
TGTGCCAGCAGCTTACTTGGTTACAGCCTGGGGCCCCAGCATTTT
>TRBV14|TRBJ2-5|TRBD1|.
CASSQDRWTGEETQYF
TGTGCCAGCAGCCAAGATAGGTGGACAGGGGAAGAGACCCAGTACTTC
>TRBV10-3|TRBJ2-7|TRBD1|.
CAIQGAPGEQYF
TGTGCCATACAGGGGGCCCCCGGCGAGCAGTACTTC
>TRBV30|TRBJ1-2|.|few
CAWSDRYGYTF
TGTGCCTGGAGTGACCGCTATGGCTACACCTTC
>TRBV6-1|TRBJ2-7|TRBD1|.
CASSERRQGVRREQYF
TGTGCCAGCAGTGAGAGACGACAGGGCGTACGCCGCGAGCAGTACTTC
>TRBV30|TRBJ2-1|TRBD2|.
CAWTRTSGVSYNEQFF
TGTGCCTGGACACGGACTAGCGGGGTCTCCTACAATGAGCAGTTCTTC
>TRBV19|TRBJ1-1|TRBD1|.
CASSTGENTEAFF
TGTGCCAGTAGCACAGGGGAGAACACTGAAGCTTTCTTT
>TRBV7-6|TRBJ1-3|.|few
CASSRDINTIYF
TGTGCCAGCAGCCGGGACATCAACACCATATATTTT
>TRBV10-1|TRBJ2-7|TRBD2|.
CASSEWGSGSSSYEQYF
TGCGCCAGCAGTGAGTGGGGTAGCGGGTCTAGCTCCTACGAGCAGTACTTC
>TRBV7-2|TRBJ2-5|TRBD1|.
CASSVQGVQETQYF
TGTGCCAGCAGCGTTCAGGGGGTCCAAGAGACCCAGTACTTC
>TRBV7-3|TRBJ1-2|.|once
CASSFEATGPYGYTF
TGTGCCAGCAGCTTCGAAGCCACAGGGCCCTATGGCTACACCTTC
>TRBV19|TRBJ2-3|TRBD2|.
CASSVPRLAGVETDTQYF
TGTGCCAGTAGTGTTCCTCGACTAGCGGGAGTCGAGACAGATACGCAGTATTTT
>TRBV5-6|TRBJ1-5|TRBD1|.
CASSLGSGTGKFQPQHF
TGTGCCAGCAGCTTGGGGTCCGGGACAGGGAAGTTTCAGCCCCAGCATTTT
>TRBV28|TRBJ1-2|.|.
CASSILPTPNYGYTF
TGTGCCAGCAGTATTCTCCCCACACCCAACTATGGCTACACCTTC